This T cell receptor beta chain was documented in a study of T-cell reconstitution after alpha-beta-depleted transplantation in children. A library of TCRbeta sequences, prepared with unique molecular identifiers, was generated. TCRdb analysed the PCR reads with MiXCR anew, one entry per CDR3 protein. The data contain 230,000 or so distinct CDR3 sequences, 9.7% of them singletons. Germline V gene lookup returns CDR1 DFQATT and CDR2 SNEGSKA (reference sequence). V was trimmed by 6 bases and J by 6 bases, leaving 11 bases between them. This CDR3 contains 11 residues. The sample holds many counts of this clonotype.

The rearrangement joins TRBV20-1 to TRBJ1-1; the D is unclear. The specimen was PBMCs from the stem cell graft donor, collected from the stem cell graft. This sequence originates from a human donor who donated a stem cell graft to a child with SCID. In nucleotides, the CDR3 is TGCAGTGCCCCCCGGGGTGCTGAAGCTTTCTTT. Amino acid sequence: CSAPRGAEAFF.